The sequence of this T cell receptor (beta chain) was determined in a study of cytomegalovirus exposure and HLA in healthy donors. Points on this clone: This sample includes further DNA sequences coding for the same CDR3.

The germline V gene encodes CDR1 SGHRS and CDR2 YFSETQ. V lost 2 bases and J 4 bases, leaving 7 bases between the germline ends. The CDR3 contains 13 residues. The PCR was carried out with 60 Vbeta primers and 13 Jbeta primers. TCRdb's table, derived via immunoSEQ multiplex PCR, lists solely in-frame clones and lacks some. The top ten hold roughly 3.8% of the sample, which has roughly 100,000 clones, about 83% seen once. The sample consisted of PBMCs. This receptor was identified in a female donor in good health and CMV-seropositive. The chain couples TRBV5-1 to TRBJ1-3; D is possibly TRBD1 (6 bases). CDR3 protein: CASSLGQGNTIYF. The CDR3 region has the DNA TGCGCCAGCAGCTTAGGACAGGGAAACACCATATATTTT.